Listed below are T cell receptor beta chains from one sample, sequenced in a study of cytomegalovirus exposure and HLA in healthy donors. The assay was immunoSEQ multiplex PCR, and TCRdb's table has in-frame clones only and misses some. The data contain 150,000 or so clones, roughly 66% of them seen just once; the ten biggest clones take up approximately 1.6%. Source material: PBMCs. These receptors were collected from a woman aged 18-29 years in good health and CMV-seronegative. The CDR3 runs from the conserved cysteine through the conserved F or W. Fields, in order: D gene, clone size, J gene, V gene, CDR3 DNA, CDR3 protein. D genes are given only for firm matches. The size field is filled for only some rows; it gives once, few, many or a size class.

>TRBD2|NA|TRBJ2-3|TRBV6-4
TGTGCCAGCAGTGAGTCGCCCGCGGGACTAGCGGGAGGGCGGACAGATACGCAGTATTTT
CASSESPAGLAGGRTDTQYF
>NA|NA|TRBJ1-2|TRBV7-3
TGTGCCAGCAGCCCTCAGGGGAACTATGGCTACACCTTC
CASSPQGNYGYTF
>TRBD1|NA|TRBJ2-3|TRBV5-1
TGCGCCAGCAGCACCCGGGACAGAAACACAGATACGCAGTATTTT
CASSTRDRNTDTQYF
>TRBD1|NA|TRBJ1-2|TRBV18
TGTGCCAGCTCACCACGCGACCAGGCAGGGGGTTACTATGGCTACACCTTC
CASSPRDQAGGYYGYTF
>NA|NA|TRBJ2-2|TRBV19
TGTGCCAGTAGTATTCGGATTAGCTCGGGCACCGGGGAGCTGTTTTTT
CASSIRISSGTGELFF
>TRBD1|NA|TRBJ2-5|TRBV18
TGTGCCAGCTCACGAATAGTGGGACAGGGAGACGAAGAGACCCAGTACTTC
CASSRIVGQGDEETQYF
>TRBD1|NA|TRBJ1-2|TRBV19
TGTGCCAGTAGTCGGCGCGGGACAGAGCAACTTCAGGCCTATGGCTACACCTTC
CASSRRGTEQLQAYGYTF
>NA|few|TRBJ1-5|TRBV19
TGTGCCAGTACCACCGGGGGTAGCAATCAGCCCCAGCATTTT
CASTTGGSNQPQHF
>NA|NA|TRBJ1-2|TRBV2
TGTGCCAGCAGGGAGGGGTTGCGTGGCTACACCTTC
CASREGLRGYTF
>TRBD2|NA|TRBJ2-1|TRBV6-6
TGTGCCAGCACCCCGGCGGGAGGAGGCTACAATGAGCAGTTCTTC
CASTPAGGGYNEQFF
>TRBD1|NA|TRBJ1-1|TRBV5-4
TGTGCCAGCAGCCGGCAGGGGGGAATGAACACTGAAGCTTTCTTT
CASSRQGGMNTEAFF
>NA|few|TRBJ2-4|TRBV11-3
TGTGCCAGCAGCGCTGGGACTTTTCAGTACTTC
CASSAGTFQYF
>NA|NA|TRBJ2-1|TRBV19
TGTGCCAGTAGTGTAGTGGGACAATCCTACAATGAGCAGTTCTTC
CASSVVGQSYNEQFF
>NA|few|TRBJ2-6|TRBV2
TGTGCCAGCAGTGAAAGTGGAGTTACTGGGGCCAACGTCCTGACTTTC
CASSESGVTGANVLTF
>TRBD1|NA|TRBJ2-1|TRBV7-2
TGTGCCAGCAGCCTTCTACCACAGGGGTTCTACAATGAGCAGTTCTTC
CASSLLPQGFYNEQFF
>NA|NA|TRBJ1-2|TRBV28
TGTGCCAGCAGTCTAACACTCCACAGGGCCAACTATGGCTACACCTTC
CASSLTLHRANYGYTF